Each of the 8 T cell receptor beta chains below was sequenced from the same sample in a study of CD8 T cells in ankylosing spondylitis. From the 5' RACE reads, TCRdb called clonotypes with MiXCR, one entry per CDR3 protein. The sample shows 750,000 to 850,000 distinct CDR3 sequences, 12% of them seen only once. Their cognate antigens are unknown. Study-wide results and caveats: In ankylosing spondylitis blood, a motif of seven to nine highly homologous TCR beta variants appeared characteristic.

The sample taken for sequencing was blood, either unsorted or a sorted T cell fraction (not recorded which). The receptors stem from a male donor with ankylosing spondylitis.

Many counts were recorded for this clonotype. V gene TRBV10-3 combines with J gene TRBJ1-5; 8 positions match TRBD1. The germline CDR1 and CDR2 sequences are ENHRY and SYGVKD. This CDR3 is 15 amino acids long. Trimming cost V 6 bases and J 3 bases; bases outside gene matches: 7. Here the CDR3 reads CAISHGQGLNQPQHF. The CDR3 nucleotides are TGTGCCATCAGCCATGGACAGGGCCTCAATCAGCCCCAGCATTTT.

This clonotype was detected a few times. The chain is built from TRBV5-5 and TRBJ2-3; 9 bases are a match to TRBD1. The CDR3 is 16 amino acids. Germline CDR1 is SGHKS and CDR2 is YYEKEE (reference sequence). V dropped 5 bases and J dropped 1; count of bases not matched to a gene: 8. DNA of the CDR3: TGTGCCAGCAGTCCTACAGGGGGCAAGGGCACAGATACGCAGTATTTT. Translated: CASSPTGGKGTDTQYF.

The CDR3 DNA is TGTGCCAGCAGTCCATGGGGACTAGGTCAGCCCCAGCATTTT. This sequence encodes CASSPWGLGQPQHF. V and J are TRBV27 and TRBJ1-5; D possibly corresponds to TRBD1 (5 bases). Trimming took off 5 bases at V and 6 bases at J, with 14 bases between the two ends. Per germline, CDR1 MNHEY and CDR2 SMNVEV (reference sequence). There are 14 residues in the CDR3.

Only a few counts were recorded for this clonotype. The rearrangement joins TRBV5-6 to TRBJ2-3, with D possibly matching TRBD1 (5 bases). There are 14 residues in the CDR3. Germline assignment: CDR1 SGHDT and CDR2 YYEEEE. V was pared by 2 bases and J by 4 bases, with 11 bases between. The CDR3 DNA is TGTGCCAGCAGCTTAGGAACCAGGGCAGATACGCAGTATTTT. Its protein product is CASSLGTRADTQYF.

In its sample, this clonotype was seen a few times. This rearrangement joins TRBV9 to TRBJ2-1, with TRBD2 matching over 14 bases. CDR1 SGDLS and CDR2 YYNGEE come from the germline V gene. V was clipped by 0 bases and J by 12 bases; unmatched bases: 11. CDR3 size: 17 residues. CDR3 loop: CASSVDPGTSGRLVQFF. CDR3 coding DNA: TGTGCCAGCAGCGTAGACCCCGGGACTAGCGGGAGATTGGTGCAGTTCTTC.

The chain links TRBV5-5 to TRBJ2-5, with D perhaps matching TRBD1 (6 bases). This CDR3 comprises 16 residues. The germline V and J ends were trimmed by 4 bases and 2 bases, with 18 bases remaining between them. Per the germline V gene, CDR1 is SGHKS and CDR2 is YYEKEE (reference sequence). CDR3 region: CASSLGPQGGQETQYF. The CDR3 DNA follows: TGTGCCAGCAGCCTCGGCCCCCAAGGGGGACAAGAGACCCAGTACTTC.

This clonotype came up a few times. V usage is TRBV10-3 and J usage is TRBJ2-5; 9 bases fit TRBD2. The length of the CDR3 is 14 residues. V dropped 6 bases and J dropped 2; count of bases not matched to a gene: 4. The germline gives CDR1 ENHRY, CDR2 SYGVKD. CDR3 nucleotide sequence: TGTGCCATCAGCCGGACTAGCGATCAAGAGACCCAGTACTTC. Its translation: CAISRTSDQETQYF.

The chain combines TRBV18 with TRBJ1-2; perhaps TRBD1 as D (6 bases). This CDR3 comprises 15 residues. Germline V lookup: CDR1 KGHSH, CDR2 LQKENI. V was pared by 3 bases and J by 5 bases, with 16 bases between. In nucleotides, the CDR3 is TGTGCCAGCTCACCCACGACGGGGGCGATTTATGGCTACACCTTC. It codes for CASSPTTGAIYGYTF.